These 23 T cell receptor beta chains came from one sample sequenced in a study of graft-versus-host responses after intestinal transplantation. Using immunoSEQ multiplex PCR, the repertoire was profiled, and TCRdb retains in-frame clones only, with some absent. The data contain some 120,000 clones, 85% to 95% of them singletons. These receptors have no identified antigens. The sample here was unstimulated CD4+ T cells sorted from spleen or lymph node cells, taken before intestinal transplant. The receptors derive from a human donor who received an intestinal transplant.

The chain combines TRBV5-1 with TRBJ2-3; possible D gene TRBD2, 5 bases. Trimming pared 7 bases from V and 4 bases from J, leaving 13 bases between. The CDR3 has 13 amino acids. CDR1 is SGHRS and CDR2 is YFSETQ in the germline V gene. CDR3 residues: CASSNSESDTQYF. CDR3 bases: TGCGCCAGCTCTAATAGCGAGTCAGATACGCAGTATTTT.

V usage is TRBV10-1 and J usage is TRBJ2-3; tentatively, D is TRBD2 (5 bases). Germline CDR1 WNHNN, CDR2 SYGVQD (reference sequence). The CDR3 consists of 15 residues. V gave up 2 bases and J gave up 5 bases, with 14 bases separating them. The CDR3 region is CASSEPGLARDTQYF. The CDR3 DNA sequence: TGCGCCAGCAGTGAGCCTGGGCTAGCACGAGATACGCAGTATTTT.

J is TRBJ2-3 and V is TRBV5-1; 10 bases map to TRBD1. Germline V gives CDR1 SGHRS, CDR2 YFSETQ. J was trimmed by 3 bases and V by 1 base; bases with no gene match: 5. The CDR3 runs to 16 residues. The chain's CDR3 is CASSLKTGGRTDTQYF. Here the CDR3 DNA reads TGCGCCAGCAGCTTGAAGACAGGGGGCCGAACAGATACGCAGTATTTT.

The V gene is TRBV7-2, the J gene TRBJ1-3; the D gene is possibly TRBD1 (6 bases). V was clipped by 5 bases and J by 4 bases, with 18 bases between them. The CDR3 runs 16 residues. Germline-derived CDR1 and CDR2 are SGHTA and FQGNSA. The CDR3 DNA reads as TGTGCCAGCAGCCTCGCGGGGGGCGCAGGCGGAAACACCATATATTTT. This gives the protein CASSLAGGAGGNTIYF.

The rearrangement links TRBV11-1 to TRBJ2-5; 11 bases match TRBD2. Germline assignment: CDR1 SGHAT and CDR2 FQDESV (reference sequence). The CDR3 is 15 amino acids. Trimming took 3 bases from V and 9 from J; bases not matched to a gene: 9. The CDR3, as DNA: TGTGCCAGCAGCTTGGACCTAGCGGGGGGACGGGCCCAGTACTTC. Translating it yields CASSLDLAGGRAQYF.

The CDR3 nucleotides read TGCGCCAGCAGCTCCCAACTCTGGGCTGGAGTCGACGAGCAGTACTTC. Translating gives CASSSQLWAGVDEQYF. The V call is TRBV23-1, the J call TRBJ2-7; the D is unclear. TRBV23-1 is sorted into the ORF group, with uncertain function. This CDR3 comprises 16 residues. V was trimmed by 6 bases and J by 5 bases, leaving 23 bases between them.

The chain uses TRBV5-1 and TRBJ1-2, with D possibly being TRBD1 (5 bases). CDR1 is SGHRS and CDR2 is YFSETQ in the germline V gene. V lost 5 bases and J lost 7, with 18 bases in between. The CDR3 consists of 14 residues. CDR3 loop: CASSGAVSGSGYTF. DNA of the CDR3: TGCGCCAGCAGTGGGGCAGTAAGTGGGTCTGGCTACACCTTC.

The chain carries TRBV19 and TRBJ1-5; 9 bases are a match to TRBD1. This CDR3 region has 16 residues. V dropped 3 bases and J dropped 3; count of bases not matched to a gene: 6. CDR1 is LNHDA and CDR2 is SQIVND in the germline V gene (reference sequence). CDR3 sequence reads: CASSIMGQGDNQPQHF. The CDR3 coding sequence is TGTGCCAGTAGTATCATGGGACAGGGTGACAATCAGCCCCAGCATTTT.

The DNA for the CDR3 is TGTGCCAGCAGTGGTCTGGGGACGCAGTATTTT. This encodes CASSGLGTQYF. V usage is TRBV2 and J usage is TRBJ2-3; D unresolved. CDR1 and CDR2 from the germline V gene are SNHLY and FYNNEI. CDR3 length: 11 residues. V lost 4 bases to trimming and J lost 9 bases, with 8 bases between them.

This clone was observed once. The chain carries TRBV5-4 and TRBJ2-5, with D possibly TRBD2 on 5 matching bases. The length of the CDR3 is 17 residues. V was clipped by 0 bases and J by 3 bases, with 18 bases between them. The germline CDR1 and CDR2 sequences are SGHNT and YYREEE (reference sequence). The CDR3 sequence is CASSLVGSRQEEETQYF. The CDR3 bases are TGTGCCAGCAGCTTGGTGGGGTCTCGCCAGGAGGAAGAGACCCAGTACTTC.

The chain employs TRBV18 and TRBJ2-1; 9 bases line up with TRBD2. Germline loops: CDR1 KGHSH, CDR2 LQKENI. This CDR3 comprises 15 residues. After removal of 3 bases from V and 7 bases from J, the junction contained 7 bases not matched to a gene. Written as DNA, the CDR3 is TGTGCCAGCTCACCGGGGCGGGGGGGCCGAAATGAGCAGTTCTTC. Protein sequence: CASSPGRGGRNEQFF.

The chain uses TRBV28 and TRBJ1-2; TRBD1 is a possible D gene (6 bases). Trimming took off 6 bases at V and 7 bases at J, with 15 bases between the two ends. CDR3 length equals 13 residues. Germline CDR1 and CDR2: MDHEN and SYDVKM. CDR3 protein: CASSQGGAGGYTF. In nucleotides, the CDR3 is TGTGCCAGCAGCCAAGGGGGGGCGGGTGGCTACACCTTC.

This rearrangement joins TRBV5-5 to TRBJ2-7; unclear D gene. Trimming stripped 0 bases from V and 6 bases from J, with 10 bases between. This CDR3 contains 13 residues. Germline V gene sequence: CDR1 SGHKS, CDR2 YYEKEE (reference sequence). CDR3 nucleotides: TGTGCCAGCAGCTTGGTAGGAGAAAGCGAGCAGTACTTC. It yields the protein CASSLVGESEQYF.

This rearrangement joins TRBV7-3 to TRBJ2-3; 15 bases align to TRBD2. This CDR3 comprises 17 residues. Trimming removed 5 bases from V and 6 bases from J; junction bases left unmatched: 9. Looked up from germline, CDR1 is SGHTA and CDR2 is FQGTGA. CDR3 nucleotide sequence: TGTGCCAGCAGCCCAGGGACTAGCGGGGGGTTCAGGGATACGCAGTATTTT. Translating it yields CASSPGTSGGFRDTQYF.

The chain employs TRBV9 and TRBJ2-5, with D tentatively TRBD1 (8 bases). The CDR3 contains 16 residues. With 3 bases removed from V and 2 bases from J, the gap between germline ends came to 17 bases. Germline loops: CDR1 SGDLS, CDR2 YYNGEE. CDR3 coding DNA: TGTGCCAGCAGCGCAGGACTAGGACAGGGTCAAGAGACCCAGTACTTC. Translation: CASSAGLGQGQETQYF.

V and J are TRBV5-4 and TRBJ2-2; D is ambiguous. The V end lost 0 bases, the J end lost 2 bases, and 11 bases lay between the germline ends. The CDR3 is made up of 16 amino acids. CDR1 SGHNT and CDR2 YYREEE come from the germline V gene (reference sequence). For the CDR3, the DNA is TGTGCCAGCAGCTTGGATAGCCATCTAAACACCGGGGAGCTGTTTTTT. It translates to CASSLDSHLNTGELFF.

This clone was seen only a few times. The chain uses TRBV7-3 and TRBJ2-7; D gene ambiguous. This CDR3 is built from 15 residues. V was clipped by 0 bases and J by 3 bases, with 12 bases between them. Per the germline V gene, CDR1 is SGHTA and CDR2 is FQGTGA. The CDR3 bases are TGTGCCAGCAGCTTAACCCCTGAAGGTCTCTACGAGCAGTACTTC. Translation: CASSLTPEGLYEQYF.

The rearrangement links TRBV4-2 to TRBJ1-6; 7 nucleotides align to TRBD1. With V trimmed by 3 bases and J by 7 bases, 9 bases remained unmatched. The length of the CDR3 is 16 residues. Germline V gene data show CDR1 as LGHNA and CDR2 as YNFKEQ. The DNA of the CDR3 is TGTGCCAGCAGCCAGGAGACAGGGAGGCTCAATTCACCCCTCCACTTT. Translating it yields CASSQETGRLNSPLHF.

The chain links TRBV6-5 to TRBJ2-7; 9 positions agree with TRBD1. The V and J ends lost 8 bases and 5 bases, in that order; junction bases with no gene match: 7. The length of the CDR3 is 13 residues. In germline, CDR1 is MNHEY, CDR2 SVGAGI. The CDR3 loop reads CASQITGGNEQYF. In nucleotides, the CDR3 is TGTGCCAGCCAAATCACAGGGGGCAACGAGCAGTACTTC.

The chain is built from TRBV4-1 and TRBJ2-3, with TRBD1 identical over 7 bases. This CDR3 has 15 residues. The germline gives CDR1 MGHRA, CDR2 YSYEKL. V was pared by 4 bases and J by 0 bases, with 4 bases of the junction left unmatched. The chain's CDR3 is CASSPGQLSTDTQYF. The CDR3 DNA reads TGCGCCAGCAGCCCGGGACAGCTTAGCACAGATACGCAGTATTTT.

The chain carries TRBV7-2 and TRBJ2-7; tentatively, D is TRBD1 (5 bases). V was pared by 0 bases and J by 3 bases, with 12 bases between. Germline V gene sequence: CDR1 SGHTA, CDR2 FQGNSA. The CDR3 consists of 15 residues. CDR3 region: CASSLADSSSYEQYF. CDR3 coding DNA: TGTGCCAGCAGCTTAGCAGACAGTTCGAGCTACGAGCAGTACTTC.

The rearrangement uses TRBV5-5 and TRBJ2-2; TRBD2 matches at 14 bases. This CDR3 contains 16 residues. Germline loops: CDR1 SGHKS, CDR2 YYEKEE (reference sequence). With V trimmed by 3 bases and J by 6 bases, 4 bases remained unmatched. Written as DNA, the CDR3 is TGTGCCAGCAGCTCAAGACTAGCGGGGGGGTCCGGGGAGCTGTTTTTT. Translating gives CASSSRLAGGSGELFF.

This clone showed up just once. This sequence joins TRBV15 and TRBJ2-7; TRBD1 agrees at 10 bases. Germline loops: CDR1 LNHNV, CDR2 YYDKDF (reference sequence). The CDR3 runs 14 residues. Trimming cost V 3 bases and J 2 bases; bases outside gene matches: 1. CDR3 amino acids: CATSRDRGAYEQYF. CDR3 sequence (DNA): TGTGCCACCAGCAGGGACAGGGGGGCCTACGAGCAGTACTTC.